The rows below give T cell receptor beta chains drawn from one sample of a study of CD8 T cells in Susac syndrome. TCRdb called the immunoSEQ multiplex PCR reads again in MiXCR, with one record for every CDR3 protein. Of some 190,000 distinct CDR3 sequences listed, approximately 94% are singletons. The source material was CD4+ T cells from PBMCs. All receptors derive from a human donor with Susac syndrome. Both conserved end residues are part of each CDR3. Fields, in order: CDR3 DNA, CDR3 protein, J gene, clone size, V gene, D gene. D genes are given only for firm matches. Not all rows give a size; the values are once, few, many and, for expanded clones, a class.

cdr3_nt: TGTGCCAGCAGCCCGAGGGGGAGGGGCGGCTCACCCCTCCACTTT
cdr3_aa: CASSPRGRGGSPLHF
j_call: TRBJ1-6
clone_size: .
v_call: TRBV7-2
d_call: .

cdr3_nt: TGTGCCAGCAGCCAGGCCACTAGCGGGGCTTCCTACAATGAGCAGTTCTTC
cdr3_aa: CASSQATSGASYNEQFF
j_call: TRBJ2-1
clone_size: .
v_call: TRBV4-2
d_call: TRBD2

cdr3_nt: TGTGCCTGCCAATCTAGCGCGGAGACCCAGTACTTC
cdr3_aa: CACQSSAETQYF
j_call: TRBJ2-5
clone_size: .
v_call: TRBV30
d_call: .

cdr3_nt: TGCAGTGCTAGAGATGGGGCTAGGGGAGGAGAGGGCTACACCTTC
cdr3_aa: CSARDGARGGEGYTF
j_call: TRBJ1-2
clone_size: .
v_call: TRBV20-1
d_call: .

cdr3_nt: TGTGCCAGCAGCCCGCAGACAGGGGGTGGTTCACCCCTCCACTTT
cdr3_aa: CASSPQTGGGSPLHF
j_call: TRBJ1-6
clone_size: .
v_call: TRBV7-9
d_call: TRBD1

cdr3_nt: TGCAGTGCTCTACTCGGGACAGGGGCTGGGGAGCTGTTTTTT
cdr3_aa: CSALLGTGAGELFF
j_call: TRBJ2-2
clone_size: .
v_call: TRBV20-1
d_call: TRBD1

cdr3_nt: TGTGCCAGCAGTTTACGGGCTGGGAACTATGGCTACACCTTC
cdr3_aa: CASSLRAGNYGYTF
j_call: TRBJ1-2
clone_size: .
v_call: TRBV12-3/TRBV12-4
d_call: .

cdr3_nt: TGTGCCAGCAGCTTAGGTCGGGGGGGCAATTCACCCCTCCACTTT
cdr3_aa: CASSLGRGGNSPLHF
j_call: TRBJ1-6
clone_size: .
v_call: TRBV7-2
d_call: .

cdr3_nt: TGTGCCAGCACTAGTAAAACCGGGGACAGGGTGAACACTGAAGCTTTCTTT
cdr3_aa: CASTSKTGDRVNTEAFF
j_call: TRBJ1-1
clone_size: .
v_call: TRBV2
d_call: TRBD1

cdr3_nt: TGTGCCAGCGCAGGGGGGGTACTAGCGGACACAGATACGCAGTATTTT
cdr3_aa: CASAGGVLADTDTQYF
j_call: TRBJ2-3
clone_size: .
v_call: TRBV7-3
d_call: .

cdr3_nt: TGCGCCAGCAGCCCGGGGTGGGGCAGTATGAACACTGAAGCTTTCTTT
cdr3_aa: CASSPGWGSMNTEAFF
j_call: TRBJ1-1
clone_size: once
v_call: TRBV5-1
d_call: .

cdr3_nt: TGTGCCAGCAGCCACAGCACGGGCTCTAATGAAAAACTGTTTTTT
cdr3_aa: CASSHSTGSNEKLFF
j_call: TRBJ1-4
clone_size: .
v_call: TRBV3-1
d_call: .

cdr3_nt: TGTGCCAGCACCCTGGGGGATGAAGCTTTCTTT
cdr3_aa: CASTLGDEAFF
j_call: TRBJ1-1
clone_size: .
v_call: TRBV12-3/TRBV12-4
d_call: .

cdr3_nt: TGTGCCAGCAGCCAAGGGCTGGGACTTAATAATTCACCCCTCCACTTT
cdr3_aa: CASSQGLGLNNSPLHF
j_call: TRBJ1-6
clone_size: .
v_call: TRBV4-2
d_call: .

cdr3_nt: TGCAGTGCTCAGGACAGTAGCTCCTACGAGCAGTACTTC
cdr3_aa: CSAQDSSSYEQYF
j_call: TRBJ2-7
clone_size: .
v_call: TRBV20-1
d_call: .

cdr3_nt: TGTGCCAGCAGCCGGGACAGTACCTACGAGCAGTACTTC
cdr3_aa: CASSRDSTYEQYF
j_call: TRBJ2-7
clone_size: .
v_call: TRBV7-9
d_call: TRBD1

cdr3_nt: TGCAGCGTGAAGGGGGCTCATGACACTGAAGCTTTCTTT
cdr3_aa: CSVKGAHDTEAFF
j_call: TRBJ1-1
clone_size: .
v_call: TRBV29-1
d_call: TRBD1

cdr3_nt: TGTGCCAGCAGCTCGCCCGGGGGGGAGAAGACGGGCTACACCTTC
cdr3_aa: CASSSPGGEKTGYTF
j_call: TRBJ1-2
clone_size: .
v_call: TRBV5-4
d_call: .